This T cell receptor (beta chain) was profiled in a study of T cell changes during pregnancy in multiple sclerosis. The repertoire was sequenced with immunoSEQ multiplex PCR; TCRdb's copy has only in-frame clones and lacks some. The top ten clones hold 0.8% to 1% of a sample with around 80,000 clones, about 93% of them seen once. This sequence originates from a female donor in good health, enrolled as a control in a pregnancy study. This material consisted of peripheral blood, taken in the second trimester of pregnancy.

The CDR3 region has the DNA TGTGCCTGGAGTTATAGGGACAGGGGGCATAATGAGCAGTTCTTC. Protein sequence: CAWSYRDRGHNEQFF. V usage is TRBV30 and J usage is TRBJ2-1; 12 positions match TRBD1. Germline V CDR1 and CDR2: GTSNPN, SVGIG (reference sequence). The trim removed 2 bases at V and 7 bases at J, leaving 6 bases unmatched. There are 15 residues in the CDR3. Full variable domain (outside the CDR3, taken from reference TRBV30 and TRBJ2-1): SQTIHQWPATLVQPVGSPLSLECTVEGTSNPNLYWYRQAAGRGLQLLFYSVGIGQISSEVPQNLSASRPQDRQFILSSKKLLLSDSGFYLCAWSYRDRGHNEQFFGPGTRLTVL.